Each of the 19 T cell receptor beta chains below was sequenced from the same sample in a study of shared clonotypes between healthy human individuals. Profiling relied on immunoSEQ multiplex PCR, and the TCRdb table lists in-frame clones only, not all of them. The table shows over a million clones, with approximately 80% occurring only once. Sequenced sample: memory CD4+ T cells from PBMCs. Subset here: CD45RA-negative fraction. Receptor source: a man between 18 and 35 years old in good health. Some clones in this sample may be carry-over from other donors' samples.

The chain carries TRBV9 and TRBJ1-4; 7 bases fit TRBD1. The CDR3 is 16 residues long. Germline V gene data show CDR1 as SGDLS and CDR2 as YYNGEE. V lost 3 bases, J lost 0 bases, and 5 bases stayed unmatched. CDR3 DNA: TGTGCCAGCAGCGCCGGACAGGTAGCAACTAATGAAAAACTGTTTTTT. It encodes CASSAGQVATNEKLFF.

The V gene is TRBV4-1, the J gene TRBJ1-1, with D uncertain. The V gene's germline CDR1 is MGHRA and CDR2 YSYEKL. The CDR3 sequence is 14 residues long. V was cut by 0 bases and J by 1 base, with 6 bases left in between. The CDR3 region is CASSQERSNTEAFF. CDR3 nucleotides: TGCGCCAGCAGCCAAGAACGGTCGAACACTGAAGCTTTCTTT.

About this clone: A read error likely explains this, since a far larger clone differs by one base. At the DNA level, this CDR3 is encoded by other sequences in the same sample as well. J is TRBJ1-4 and V is TRBV2; D perhaps matches TRBD1 (5 bases). The CDR3 is 11 residues long. The germline gives CDR1 SNHLY, CDR2 FYNNEI. The CDR3: CASQGYEKLFF. The CDR3, as DNA: TGTGCCAGTCAGGGTTATGAAAAACTGTTTTTC.

About this clone itself: At the DNA level, this CDR3 is encoded by other sequences in the same sample as well. The chain combines TRBV28 with TRBJ2-5; maybe TRBD2 (7 bases). CDR3 length: 13 residues. Germline CDR1 is MDHEN and CDR2 is SYDVKM. V was cut by 6 bases and J by 5 bases, with 13 bases left in between. CDR3 amino acids: CASRLQGGETQYF. The CDR3 nucleotides are TGTGCCAGCAGATTACAGGGAGGGGAGACCCAGTACTTC.

This clone appeared a few times. The V call is TRBV4-1, the J call TRBJ2-7; 7 bases match TRBD1. The V gene end was trimmed by 2 bases and the J gene end by 3 bases; junction bases not matched to a gene: 16. Germline-derived CDR1 and CDR2 are MGHRA and YSYEKL. This CDR3 is 18 amino acids long. The CDR3 here is CASSQRTGVPPLYYEQYF. For the CDR3, the DNA is TGCGCCAGCAGCCAAAGGACAGGCGTCCCCCCTTTATACTACGAGCAGTACTTC.

The chain has TRBV18 and TRBJ2-5; no definite D call. Germline V lookup: CDR1 KGHSH, CDR2 LQKENI. With 8 bases removed from V and 5 bases from J, the gap between germline ends came to 15 bases. The CDR3 runs to 13 residues. CDR3 sequence (DNA): TGTGCCAGCGAAACCAGGTCGGGCGAGACCCAGTACTTC. This sequence encodes CASETRSGETQYF.

The chain combines TRBV11-2 with TRBJ1-1; D uncertain. Germline CDR1 is SGHAT and CDR2 is FQNNGV. The V end was cut by 5 bases, the J end by 0 bases, with 16 bases between. The CDR3 length is 16 residues. Here the CDR3 reads CASSQTYGNLNTEAFF. Here the CDR3 DNA reads TGTGCCAGCAGCCAGACCTATGGGAATTTGAACACTGAAGCTTTCTTT.

This clone was picked up a small number of times. This chain joins TRBV18 and TRBJ1-2; 8 bases are shared with TRBD1. There are 16 residues in the CDR3. V trimming: 2 bases; J trimming: 4 bases; junction bases outside the gene matches: 9. The germline V gene encodes CDR1 KGHSH and CDR2 LQKENI. The CDR3 spells CASSPGQGRDLYGYTF. The CDR3 DNA sequence: TGTGCCAGCTCACCAGGACAGGGACGGGATCTCTATGGCTACACCTTC.

The gene calls are TRBV5-1 and TRBJ2-5; 11 bases are a match to TRBD2. The CDR3 length is 17 residues. V was pared by 3 bases and J by 2 bases, with 9 bases of the junction left unmatched. CDR1 is SGHRS, CDR2 YFSETQ, per germline. Here the CDR3 DNA reads TGCGCCAGCAGCTCTAAGCCTAGCGGGAGGCTTCAAGAGACCCAGTACTTC. Its protein product is CASSSKPSGRLQETQYF.

The V call is TRBV5-1, the J call TRBJ2-2; possible D gene TRBD2, 6 bases. The CDR3 covers 16 residues. Germline values: CDR1 SGHRS, CDR2 YFSETQ. The germline V and J ends were trimmed by 0 bases and 4 bases, with 13 bases remaining between them. CDR3 sequence: CASSLVPGTGTGELFF. The CDR3 region has the DNA TGCGCCAGCAGCTTGGTCCCGGGGACTGGCACCGGGGAGCTGTTTTTT.

This sequence joins TRBV10-3 and TRBJ1-5, with D unresolved. The germline CDR1 and CDR2 sequences are ENHRY and SYGVKD. With 5 bases removed from V and 6 bases from J, the gap between germline ends came to 2 bases. The CDR3 runs 10 residues. This CDR3 reads CAISSQPQHF. In nucleotides, the CDR3 is TGTGCCATCAGTTCTCAGCCCCAGCATTTT.

This chain joins TRBV29-1 and TRBJ2-2; no clear D gene. This CDR3 is 13 amino acids long. Trimming left V 6 bases short and J 7 bases short, with 15 bases between. CDR1 SQVTM and CDR2 ANQGSEA come from the germline V gene. CDR3 amino acids: CSVSGWVGGELFF. The CDR3 bases are TGCAGCGTCTCTGGATGGGTTGGCGGGGAGCTGTTTTTT.

The chain uses TRBV5-1 and TRBJ2-6, with D hard to call. With 0 bases removed from V and 2 bases from J, the gap between germline ends came to 9 bases. This CDR3 spans 16 amino acids. Per germline, CDR1 SGHRS and CDR2 YFSETQ. CDR3 in amino acids: CASSLAVRAGANVLTF. The DNA for the CDR3 is TGCGCCAGCAGCTTGGCCGTAAGGGCTGGGGCCAACGTCCTGACTTTC.

This clone was recorded many times. CDR3 DNA: TGTGCCAGCAGCGCGCACAGGGCCTCGGGTGGCTACACCTTC. It codes for CASSAHRASGGYTF. V gene TRBV11-1 combines with J gene TRBJ1-2, with a tentative D call TRBD1 (6 bases). V was cut by 5 bases and J by 7 bases, with 17 bases left in between. In germline, CDR1 is SGHAT, CDR2 FQDESV (reference sequence). The CDR3 totals 14 residues.

This chain links TRBV10-1 with TRBJ2-7, with 13 bases that match TRBD2. Trimming removed 4 bases from V and 1 base from J; junction bases left unmatched: 7. The CDR3 extends over 17 amino acids. Germline V lookup: CDR1 WNHNN, CDR2 SYGVQD (reference sequence). CDR3 nucleotides: TGCGCCAGCAGTGTGCTACTAGCGGGAGGGAAGTCCTACGAGCAGTACTTC. This encodes CASSVLLAGGKSYEQYF.

The rearrangement uses TRBV10-3 and TRBJ2-5; tentative D call: TRBD1 (5 bases). Trimming left V 6 bases short and J 0 bases short, with 17 bases between. This CDR3 has 16 amino acids. Germline assignment: CDR1 ENHRY and CDR2 SYGVKD. The CDR3 spells CAISAPLDRNQETQYF. The CDR3 DNA follows: TGTGCCATCAGCGCCCCCTTAGACAGAAACCAAGAGACCCAGTACTTC.

The chain couples TRBV29-1 to TRBJ2-1; TRBD2 is a possible D gene (5 bases). Per the germline V gene, CDR1 is SQVTM and CDR2 is ANQGSEA. The CDR3 totals 15 residues. The V and J ends lost 2 bases and 1 base respectively, with 12 bases between them. CDR3 in amino acids: CSVEIAGGSYNEQFF. CDR3 DNA: TGCAGCGTTGAAATCGCGGGCGGGTCCTACAATGAGCAGTTCTTC.

This clone was detected a few times. This chain links TRBV29-1 with TRBJ1-1; 7 nucleotides line up with TRBD1. The CDR3 totals 13 residues. Germline V gene data show CDR1 as SQVTM and CDR2 as ANQGSEA. V shed 6 bases, J shed 2 bases, and the junction held 6 bases outside the gene matches. In DNA form, the CDR3 reads TGCAGCGTCGTCAAGGGGGCCAACACTGAAGCTTTCTTT. Its protein product is CSVVKGANTEAFF.

V usage is TRBV4-1 and J usage is TRBJ1-2; D unclear. Trimming left V 0 bases short and J 6 bases short, with 14 bases between. The CDR3 runs 15 residues. Germline V CDR1 and CDR2: MGHRA, YSYEKL. Written as DNA, the CDR3 is TGCGCCAGCAGCCAAGATCTGATCAGAGCGGATGGCTACACCTTC. It yields the protein CASSQDLIRADGYTF.